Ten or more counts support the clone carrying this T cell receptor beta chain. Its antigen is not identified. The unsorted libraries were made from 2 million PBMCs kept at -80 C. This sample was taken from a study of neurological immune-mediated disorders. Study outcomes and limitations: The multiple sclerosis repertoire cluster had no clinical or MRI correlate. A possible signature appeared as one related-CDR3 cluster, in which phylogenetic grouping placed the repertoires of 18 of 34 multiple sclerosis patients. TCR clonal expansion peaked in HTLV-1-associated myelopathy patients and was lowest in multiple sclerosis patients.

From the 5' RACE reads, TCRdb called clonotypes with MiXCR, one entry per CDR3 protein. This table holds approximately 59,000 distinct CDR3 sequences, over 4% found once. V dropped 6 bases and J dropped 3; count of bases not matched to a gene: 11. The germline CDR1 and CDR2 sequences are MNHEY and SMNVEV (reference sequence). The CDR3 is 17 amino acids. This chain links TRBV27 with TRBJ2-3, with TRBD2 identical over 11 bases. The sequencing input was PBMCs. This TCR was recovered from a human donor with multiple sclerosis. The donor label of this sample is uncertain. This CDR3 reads CASSLGLRLAGTDTQYF. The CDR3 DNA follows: TGTGCCAGCAGCCTGGGGCTCAGACTAGCGGGGACAGATACGCAGTATTTT.